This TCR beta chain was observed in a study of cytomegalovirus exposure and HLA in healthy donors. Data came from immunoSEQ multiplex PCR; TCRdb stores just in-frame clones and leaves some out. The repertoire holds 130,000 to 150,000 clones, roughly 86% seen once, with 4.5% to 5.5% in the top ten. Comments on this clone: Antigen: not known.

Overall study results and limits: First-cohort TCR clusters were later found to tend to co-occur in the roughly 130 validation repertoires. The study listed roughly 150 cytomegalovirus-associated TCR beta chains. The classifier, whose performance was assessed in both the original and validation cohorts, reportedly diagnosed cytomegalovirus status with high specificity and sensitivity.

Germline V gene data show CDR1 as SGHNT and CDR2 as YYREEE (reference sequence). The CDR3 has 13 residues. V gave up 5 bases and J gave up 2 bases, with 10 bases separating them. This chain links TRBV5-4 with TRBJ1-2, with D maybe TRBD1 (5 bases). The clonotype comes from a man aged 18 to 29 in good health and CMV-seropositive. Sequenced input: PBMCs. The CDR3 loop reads CASRQTVNYGYTF. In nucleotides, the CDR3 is TGTGCCAGCAGGCAGACAGTAAACTATGGCTACACCTTC.